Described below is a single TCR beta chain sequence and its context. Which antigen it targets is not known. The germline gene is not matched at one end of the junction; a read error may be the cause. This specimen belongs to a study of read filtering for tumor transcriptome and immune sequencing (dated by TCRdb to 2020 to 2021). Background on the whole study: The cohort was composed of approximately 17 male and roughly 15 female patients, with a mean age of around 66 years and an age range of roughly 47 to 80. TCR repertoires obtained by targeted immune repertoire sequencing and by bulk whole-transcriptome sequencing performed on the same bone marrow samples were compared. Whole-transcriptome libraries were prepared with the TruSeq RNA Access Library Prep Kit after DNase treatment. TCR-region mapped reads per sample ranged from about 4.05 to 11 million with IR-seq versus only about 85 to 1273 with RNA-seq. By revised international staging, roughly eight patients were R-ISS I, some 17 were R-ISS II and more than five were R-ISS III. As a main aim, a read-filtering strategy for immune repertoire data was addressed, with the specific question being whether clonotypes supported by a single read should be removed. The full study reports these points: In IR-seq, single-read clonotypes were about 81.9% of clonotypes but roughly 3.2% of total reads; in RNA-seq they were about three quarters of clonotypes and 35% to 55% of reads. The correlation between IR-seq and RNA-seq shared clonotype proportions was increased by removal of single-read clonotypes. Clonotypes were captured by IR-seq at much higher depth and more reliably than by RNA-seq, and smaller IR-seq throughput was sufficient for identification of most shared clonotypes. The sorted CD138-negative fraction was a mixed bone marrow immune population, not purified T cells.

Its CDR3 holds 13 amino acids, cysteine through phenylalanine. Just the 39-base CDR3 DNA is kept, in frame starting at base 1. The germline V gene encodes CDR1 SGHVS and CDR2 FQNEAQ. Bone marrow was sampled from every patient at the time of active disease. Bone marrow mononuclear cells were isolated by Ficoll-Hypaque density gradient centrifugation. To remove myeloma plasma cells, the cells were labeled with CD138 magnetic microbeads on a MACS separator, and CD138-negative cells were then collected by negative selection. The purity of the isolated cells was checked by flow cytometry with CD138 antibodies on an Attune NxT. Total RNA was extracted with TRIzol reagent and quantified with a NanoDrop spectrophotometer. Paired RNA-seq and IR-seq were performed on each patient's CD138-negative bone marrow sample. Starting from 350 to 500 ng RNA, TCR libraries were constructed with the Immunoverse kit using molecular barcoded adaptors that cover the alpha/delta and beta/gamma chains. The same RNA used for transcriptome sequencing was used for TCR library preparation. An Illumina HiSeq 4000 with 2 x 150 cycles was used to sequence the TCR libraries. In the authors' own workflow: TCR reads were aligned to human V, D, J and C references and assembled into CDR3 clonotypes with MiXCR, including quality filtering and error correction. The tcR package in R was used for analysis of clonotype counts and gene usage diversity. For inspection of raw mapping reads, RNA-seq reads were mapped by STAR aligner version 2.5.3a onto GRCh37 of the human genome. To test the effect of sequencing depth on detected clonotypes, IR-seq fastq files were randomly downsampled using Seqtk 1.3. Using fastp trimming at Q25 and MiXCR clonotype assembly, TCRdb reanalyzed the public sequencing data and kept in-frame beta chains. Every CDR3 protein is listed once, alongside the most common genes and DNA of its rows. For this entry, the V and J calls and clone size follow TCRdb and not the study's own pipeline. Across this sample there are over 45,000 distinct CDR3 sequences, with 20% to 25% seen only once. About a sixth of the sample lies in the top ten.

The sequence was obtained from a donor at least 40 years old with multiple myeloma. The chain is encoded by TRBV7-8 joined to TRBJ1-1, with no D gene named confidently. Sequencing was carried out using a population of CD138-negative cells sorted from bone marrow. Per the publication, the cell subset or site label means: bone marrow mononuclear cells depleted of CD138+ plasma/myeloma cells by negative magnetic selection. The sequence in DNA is TGTGCCAGCAGCCCCTCTGGGAACACTGAAGCTCTCTTT. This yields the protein CASSPSGNTEALF.